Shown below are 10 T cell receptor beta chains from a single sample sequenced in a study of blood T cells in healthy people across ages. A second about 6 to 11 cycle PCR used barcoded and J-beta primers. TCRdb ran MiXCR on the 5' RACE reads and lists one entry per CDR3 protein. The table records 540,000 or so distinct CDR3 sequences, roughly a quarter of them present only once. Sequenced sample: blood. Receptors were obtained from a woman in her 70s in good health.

CDR3: CATSRGQRNEKLFF. The DNA of the CDR3 is TGTGCCACCAGCAGGGGACAGAGAAATGAAAAACTGTTTTTT. V usage is TRBV15 and J usage is TRBJ1-4, with TRBD1 matching 7 bases. Trimming removed 3 bases from V and 5 bases from J; junction bases left unmatched: 3. This CDR3 is 14 amino acids long. Per the germline V gene, CDR1 is LNHNV and CDR2 is YYDKDF (reference sequence).

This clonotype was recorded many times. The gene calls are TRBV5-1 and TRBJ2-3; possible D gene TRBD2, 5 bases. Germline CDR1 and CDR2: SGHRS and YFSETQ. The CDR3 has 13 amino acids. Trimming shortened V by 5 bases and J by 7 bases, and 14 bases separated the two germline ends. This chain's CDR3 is CASREGLAYTQYF. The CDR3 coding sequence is TGCGCCAGCAGGGAAGGACTCGCTTATACGCAGTATTTT.

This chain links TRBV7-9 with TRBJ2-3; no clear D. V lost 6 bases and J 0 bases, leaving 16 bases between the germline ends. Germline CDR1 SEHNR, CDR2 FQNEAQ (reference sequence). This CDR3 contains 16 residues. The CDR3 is CASRIVRYTSTDTQYF. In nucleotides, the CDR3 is TGTGCCAGCAGAATAGTTCGATATACTAGCACAGATACGCAGTATTTT.

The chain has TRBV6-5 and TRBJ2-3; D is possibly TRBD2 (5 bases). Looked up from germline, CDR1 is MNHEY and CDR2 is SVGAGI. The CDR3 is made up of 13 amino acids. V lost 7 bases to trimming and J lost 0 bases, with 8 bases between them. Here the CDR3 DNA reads TGTGCCAGCACGAGGGCTAGCACAGATACGCAGTATTTT. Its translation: CASTRASTDTQYF.

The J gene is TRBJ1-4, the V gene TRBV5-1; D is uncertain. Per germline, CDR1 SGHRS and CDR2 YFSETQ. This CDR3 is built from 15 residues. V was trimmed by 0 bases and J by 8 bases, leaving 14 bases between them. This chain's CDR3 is CASSLDASLGEKLFF. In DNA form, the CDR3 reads TGCGCCAGCAGCTTGGATGCATCTCTAGGGGAAAAACTGTTTTTT. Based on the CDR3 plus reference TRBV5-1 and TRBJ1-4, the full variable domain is KAGVTQTPRYLIKTRGQQVTLSCSPISGHRSVSWYQQTPGQGLQFLFEYFSETQRNKGNFPGRFSGRQFSNSRSEMNVSTLELGDSALYLCASSLDASLGEKLFFGSGTQLSVL.

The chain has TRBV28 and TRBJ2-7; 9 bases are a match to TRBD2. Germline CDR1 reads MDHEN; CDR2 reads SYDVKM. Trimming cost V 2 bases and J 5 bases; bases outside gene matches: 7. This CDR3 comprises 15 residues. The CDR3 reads CASSLVPSGNDEQYF. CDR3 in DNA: TGTGCCAGCAGTTTAGTTCCTAGCGGGAATGACGAGCAGTACTTC. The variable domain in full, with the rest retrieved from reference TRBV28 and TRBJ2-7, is DVKVTQSSRYLVKRTGEKVFLECVQDMDHENMFWYRQDPGLGLRLIYFSYDVKMKEKGDIPEGYSVSREKKERFSLILESASTNQTSMYLCASSLVPSGNDEQYFGPGTRLTVT.

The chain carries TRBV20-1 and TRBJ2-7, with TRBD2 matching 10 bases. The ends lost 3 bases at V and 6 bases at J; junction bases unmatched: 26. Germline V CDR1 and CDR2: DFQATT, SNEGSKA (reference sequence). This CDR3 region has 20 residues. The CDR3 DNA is TGCAGTGCTAGTGGGGGGGACAGTAGGATCCTAGCGGGGGCTGCTGGCGAGCAGTACTTC. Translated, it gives CSASGGDSRILAGAAGEQYF.

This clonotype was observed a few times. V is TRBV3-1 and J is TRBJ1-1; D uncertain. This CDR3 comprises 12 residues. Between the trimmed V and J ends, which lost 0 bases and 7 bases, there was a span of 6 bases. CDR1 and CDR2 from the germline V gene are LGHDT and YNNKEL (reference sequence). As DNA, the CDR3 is TGTGCCAGCAGCCAAGATGGGGTTGAAGCTTTCTTT. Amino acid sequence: CASSQDGVEAFF.

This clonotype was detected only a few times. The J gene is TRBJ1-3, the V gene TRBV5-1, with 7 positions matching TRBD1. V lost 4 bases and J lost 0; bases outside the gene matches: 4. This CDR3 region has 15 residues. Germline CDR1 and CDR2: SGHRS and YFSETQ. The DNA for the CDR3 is TGCGCCAGCAGCCCGACAGGGTACTCTGGAAACACCATATATTTT. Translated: CASSPTGYSGNTIYF.

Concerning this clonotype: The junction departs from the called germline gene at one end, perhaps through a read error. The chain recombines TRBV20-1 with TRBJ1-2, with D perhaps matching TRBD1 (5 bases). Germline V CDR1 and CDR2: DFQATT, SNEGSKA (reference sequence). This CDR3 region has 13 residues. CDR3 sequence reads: CGASDLFGAGYTF. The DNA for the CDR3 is TGCGGTGCTAGTGATTTGTTCGGGGCTGGCTACACCTTC.